The text below deals with one TCR beta chain. The antigen remains undetermined. This sample is drawn from a study of CD8 T cells in Susac syndrome. CDR3 length: 13 residues. Germline V CDR1 and CDR2: ENHRY, SYGVKD. Trimming removed 11 bases from V and 2 bases from J; junction bases left unmatched: 8. RNA was extracted with the RNeasy kit, and a quantity of about 0.45 to 1 ug was reverse transcribed using random hexamers. MiXCR, applied by TCRdb to the immunoSEQ multiplex PCR reads, yields one record per CDR3 protein. The table lists 120,000 or so distinct CDR3 sequences, 90% to 95% of them singletons, with 0.28% in the top ten. General observations from the study: The study found that Susac CD8+ clonal expansion peaked in TEMRA cells and active patients.

Specimen: CD8+ T cells from PBMCs. The origin of this receptor is a human donor with Susac syndrome. V gene TRBV10-3 combines with J gene TRBJ2-7; 8 bases match TRBD1. CDR3 region: CASETGDTYEQYF. In DNA form, the CDR3 reads TGTGCCTCCGAGACAGGGGACACCTACGAGCAGTACTTC.